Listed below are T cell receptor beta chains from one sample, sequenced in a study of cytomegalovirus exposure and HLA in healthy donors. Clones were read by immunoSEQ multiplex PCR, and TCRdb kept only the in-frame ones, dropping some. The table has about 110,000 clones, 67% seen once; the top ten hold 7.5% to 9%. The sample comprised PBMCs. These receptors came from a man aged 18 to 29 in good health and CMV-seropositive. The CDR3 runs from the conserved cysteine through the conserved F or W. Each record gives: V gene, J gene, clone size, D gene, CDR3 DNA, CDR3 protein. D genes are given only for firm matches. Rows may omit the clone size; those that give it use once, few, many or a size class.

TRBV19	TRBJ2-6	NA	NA	TGTGCCAGTAGTATAGTTCCTCCCTCTGGGGCCAACGTCCTGACTTTC	CASSIVPPSGANVLTF
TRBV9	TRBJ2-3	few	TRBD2	TGTGCCAGCAGCGCTCAACCGGGGGGGGGCACAGATACGCAGTATTTT	CASSAQPGGGTDTQYF
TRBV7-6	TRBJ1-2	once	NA	TGTGCCAGCAACCCCCTACTCGACAGTGACTATGGCTACACCTTC	CASNPLLDSDYGYTF
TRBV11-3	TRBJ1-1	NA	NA	TGTGCCAGCAGCTTAGTGAGGTCTGAAGCTTTCTTT	CASSLVRSEAFF
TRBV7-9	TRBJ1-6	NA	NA	TGTGCCAGCAGCTTATTAGTCGGGGATTCACCCCTCCACTTT	CASSLLVGDSPLHF
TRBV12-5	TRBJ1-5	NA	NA	TGTGCTAGTGGACAAAGGCGGGGGGCGAACCAGCCCCAGCATTTT	CASGQRRGANQPQHF
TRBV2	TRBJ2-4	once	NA	TGTGCCAGCCTTCAGGATGCCAAAAACATTCAGTACTTC	CASLQDAKNIQYF
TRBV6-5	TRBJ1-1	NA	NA	TGTGCCAGCTTCGCTACAGTGAACACTGAAGCTTTCTTT	CASFATVNTEAFF
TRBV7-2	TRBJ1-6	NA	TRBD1	TGTGCCAGCAGCTCAACAAAAGGGGACAGGGGGTATTCACCCCTCCACTTT	CASSSTKGDRGYSPLHF
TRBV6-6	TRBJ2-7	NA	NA	TGTGCCAGCAGCCAACTCCACGAGCAGTACTTC	CASSQLHEQYF
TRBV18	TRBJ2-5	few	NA	TGTGCCAGCTCACTCGGCCCGGGATTTGAGACCCAGTACTTC	CASSLGPGFETQYF
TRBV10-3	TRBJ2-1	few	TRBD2	TGTGCCATCAGCGGAGCAAAGCCGGGGGGTGGGAATGAGCAGTTCTTC	CAISGAKPGGGNEQFF
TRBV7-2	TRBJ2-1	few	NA	TGTGCCAGCAGCCGAGCCGCTGCAGGGTTCGGGGGCAATGAGCAGTTCTTC	CASSRAAAGFGGNEQFF
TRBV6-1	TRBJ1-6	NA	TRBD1	TGTGCCAGCACCTACAGGGGGGATAATTCACCCCTCCACTTT	CASTYRGDNSPLHF
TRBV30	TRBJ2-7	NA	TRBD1	TGTGCCCGGAGTCGGGACAGGGGGCCCAGCGAGCAGTACTTC	CARSRDRGPSEQYF
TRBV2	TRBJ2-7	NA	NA	TGTGCCAGCAGTGAGCGAGGCCCAGCCTACGAGCAGTACTTC	CASSERGPAYEQYF
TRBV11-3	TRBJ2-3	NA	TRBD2	TGTGCCAGCAGCACCGGGACTAGCGGGTCAGATACGCAGTATTTT	CASSTGTSGSDTQYF
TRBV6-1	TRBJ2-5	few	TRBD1	TGTGCCAGCAGTGAAACGACAGGGGGCAGCGAGACCCAGTACTTC	CASSETTGGSETQYF
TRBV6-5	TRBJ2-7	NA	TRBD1	TGTGCCAGCAGTAGGACAGGGATCCTCGAGCAGTACTTC	CASSRTGILEQYF
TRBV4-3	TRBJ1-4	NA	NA	TGCGCCAGCAGCCCGTGGACAGAAAAACTGTTTTTT	CASSPWTEKLFF
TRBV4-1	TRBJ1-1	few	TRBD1	TGCGCCAGCAGCCAGGATAGTGGGACAGCGAACACTGAAGCTTTCTTT	CASSQDSGTANTEAFF
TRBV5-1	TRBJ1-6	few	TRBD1	TGCGCCAGCAGCCCGGAGACAGGGAGCAATTCACCCCTCCACTTT	CASSPETGSNSPLHF
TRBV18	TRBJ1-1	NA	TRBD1	TGTGCCAGCTCACCACAGGGGGCTTCTAACACTGAAGCTTTCTTT	CASSPQGASNTEAFF
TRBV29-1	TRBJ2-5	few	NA	TGCAGCGTTGCTGGGGGGATACGGAGGGAGACCCAGTACTTC	CSVAGGIRRETQYF
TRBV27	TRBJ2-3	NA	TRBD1	TGTGCCAGCAGTTTCCCGACAGGGGGCACAGATACGCAGTATTTT	CASSFPTGGTDTQYF
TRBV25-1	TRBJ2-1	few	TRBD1	TGTGCCAGCAGTGCTGGACAGGGGGCGTGGGATGAGCAGTTCTTC	CASSAGQGAWDEQFF
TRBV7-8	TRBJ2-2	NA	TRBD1	TGTGCCAGCAGCTTGGACAGGGCGGGCACCGGGGAGCTGTTTTTT	CASSLDRAGTGELFF
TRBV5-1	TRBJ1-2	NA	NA	TGCGCCAGCAGCTTGGAAGGGGTGGGTAACTATGGCTACACCTTC	CASSLEGVGNYGYTF
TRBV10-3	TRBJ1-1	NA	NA	TGTGCCATCCGGAGGGGCCCTGAAGCTTTCTTT	CAIRRGPEAFF
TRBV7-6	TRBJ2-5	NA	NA	TGTGCCAGCAGCCAAGGGGGGGGCGTGGGGGAGACCCAGTACTTC	CASSQGGGVGETQYF
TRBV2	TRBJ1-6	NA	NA	TGTGCCAGCAGCCTCGTATCGGATAATTCACCCCTCCACTTT	CASSLVSDNSPLHF
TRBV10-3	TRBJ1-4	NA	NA	TGTGCCATCAGTCGAGGGGGAAATAATGAAAAACTGTTTTTT	CAISRGGNNEKLFF
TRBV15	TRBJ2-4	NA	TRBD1	TGTGCCACCAGCAGAGATAGGGGACAGTTCGAGCGAAACATTCAGTACTTC	CATSRDRGQFERNIQYF
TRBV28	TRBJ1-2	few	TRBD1	TGTGCCAGCAGGACCCATGAATTGACAGGGGGGCCTCCGGGGAACTATGGCTACACCTTC	CASRTHELTGGPPGNYGYTF
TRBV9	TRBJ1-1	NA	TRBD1	TGTGCCAGCAACCGACAGGGCCACACTGAAGCTTTCTTT	CASNRQGHTEAFF
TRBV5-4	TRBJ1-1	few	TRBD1	TGTGCCAGCCGACCACAGGGGGCTTATTTGAACACTGAAGCTTTCTTT	CASRPQGAYLNTEAFF
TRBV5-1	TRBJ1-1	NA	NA	TGCGCCAGCAGCCCGTCGCCCGGGAGGGGGAACACTGAAGCTTTCTTT	CASSPSPGRGNTEAFF
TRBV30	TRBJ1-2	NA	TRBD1	TGTGCCTGGAGTCCCCTAGGACAGGGGAGCGGCTACACCTTC	CAWSPLGQGSGYTF
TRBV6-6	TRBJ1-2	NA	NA	TGTGCCAGCAGTTACTTGCCGGAGAACTATGGCTACACCTTC	CASSYLPENYGYTF
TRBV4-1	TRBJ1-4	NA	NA	TGCGCCAGCAGCCAAGAACCTCAGGGAACTAATGAAAAACTGTTTTTT	CASSQEPQGTNEKLFF
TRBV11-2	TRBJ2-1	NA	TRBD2	TGTGCCAGCAGCTTAGGACTAGCGGGGGGCTCCTACAATGAGCAGTTCTTC	CASSLGLAGGSYNEQFF
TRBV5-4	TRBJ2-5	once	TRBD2	TGTGCCAGCAGCTTGTCGATTCTAGCGGGGGGCCCACAAGAGACCCAGTACTTC	CASSLSILAGGPQETQYF
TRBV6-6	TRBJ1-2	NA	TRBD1	TGTGCCAGCAGCGGACAGGGGGACCTCTATGGCTACACCTTC	CASSGQGDLYGYTF
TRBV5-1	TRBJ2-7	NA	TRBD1	TGCGCCAGCAGCTCGGGACAGACCCTCTACGAGCAGTACTTC	CASSSGQTLYEQYF
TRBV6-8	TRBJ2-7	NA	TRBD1	TGTGCCAGCAGTTACCAAATCTACGGGACAGCTGTAGGCCAATTGGCCTGCTCTGACTACGAGCAGTACTTC	CASSYQIYGTAVGQLACSDYEQYF
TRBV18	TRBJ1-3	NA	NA	TGTGCCAGCTCGCCTGGACAGAGTGGAAACACCATATATTTT	CASSPGQSGNTIYF
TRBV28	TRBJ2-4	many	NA	TGTGCCAGCACCGGGTTGGAACAAAAAGCCAAAAACATTCAGTACTTC	CASTGLEQKAKNIQYF
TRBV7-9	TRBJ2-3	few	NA	TGTGCCAGCAGCCCCCGCCTGGGTGCGGGCAGAGATACGCAGTATTTT	CASSPRLGAGRDTQYF
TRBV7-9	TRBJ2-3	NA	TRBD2	TGTGCCAGCAGCCTTAAGCTAGCGGGGGCCAACACAGATACGCAGTATTTT	CASSLKLAGANTDTQYF
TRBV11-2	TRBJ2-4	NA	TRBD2	TGTGCCAGCAGCAAGGGTCGGGGGGTGATCATTCAGTACTTC	CASSKGRGVIIQYF
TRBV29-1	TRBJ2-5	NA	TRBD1	TGCAGCGCCACACCTCGGACAGGGCTCGGAGAGACCCAGTACTTC	CSATPRTGLGETQYF
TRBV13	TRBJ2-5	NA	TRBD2	TGTGCCAGCAGCGACAGCGGGGGGAAAGAGACCCAGTACTTC	CASSDSGGKETQYF
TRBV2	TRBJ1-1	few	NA	TGTGCCAGCAGCAAGCAGGGTACTGAAGCTTTCTTT	CASSKQGTEAFF
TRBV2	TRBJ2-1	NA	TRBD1	TGTGCCAGCAAACAGGGGTCATCAGACAATGAGCAGTTCTTC	CASKQGSSDNEQFF
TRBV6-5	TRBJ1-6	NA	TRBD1	TGTGCCAGCAGTTACACCAGGACAGGTGGTAATTCACCCCTCCACTTT	CASSYTRTGGNSPLHF
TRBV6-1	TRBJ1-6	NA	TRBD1	TGTGCCAGCAGTCGGGGACAGGGGAGCAATTCACCCCTCCACTTT	CASSRGQGSNSPLHF